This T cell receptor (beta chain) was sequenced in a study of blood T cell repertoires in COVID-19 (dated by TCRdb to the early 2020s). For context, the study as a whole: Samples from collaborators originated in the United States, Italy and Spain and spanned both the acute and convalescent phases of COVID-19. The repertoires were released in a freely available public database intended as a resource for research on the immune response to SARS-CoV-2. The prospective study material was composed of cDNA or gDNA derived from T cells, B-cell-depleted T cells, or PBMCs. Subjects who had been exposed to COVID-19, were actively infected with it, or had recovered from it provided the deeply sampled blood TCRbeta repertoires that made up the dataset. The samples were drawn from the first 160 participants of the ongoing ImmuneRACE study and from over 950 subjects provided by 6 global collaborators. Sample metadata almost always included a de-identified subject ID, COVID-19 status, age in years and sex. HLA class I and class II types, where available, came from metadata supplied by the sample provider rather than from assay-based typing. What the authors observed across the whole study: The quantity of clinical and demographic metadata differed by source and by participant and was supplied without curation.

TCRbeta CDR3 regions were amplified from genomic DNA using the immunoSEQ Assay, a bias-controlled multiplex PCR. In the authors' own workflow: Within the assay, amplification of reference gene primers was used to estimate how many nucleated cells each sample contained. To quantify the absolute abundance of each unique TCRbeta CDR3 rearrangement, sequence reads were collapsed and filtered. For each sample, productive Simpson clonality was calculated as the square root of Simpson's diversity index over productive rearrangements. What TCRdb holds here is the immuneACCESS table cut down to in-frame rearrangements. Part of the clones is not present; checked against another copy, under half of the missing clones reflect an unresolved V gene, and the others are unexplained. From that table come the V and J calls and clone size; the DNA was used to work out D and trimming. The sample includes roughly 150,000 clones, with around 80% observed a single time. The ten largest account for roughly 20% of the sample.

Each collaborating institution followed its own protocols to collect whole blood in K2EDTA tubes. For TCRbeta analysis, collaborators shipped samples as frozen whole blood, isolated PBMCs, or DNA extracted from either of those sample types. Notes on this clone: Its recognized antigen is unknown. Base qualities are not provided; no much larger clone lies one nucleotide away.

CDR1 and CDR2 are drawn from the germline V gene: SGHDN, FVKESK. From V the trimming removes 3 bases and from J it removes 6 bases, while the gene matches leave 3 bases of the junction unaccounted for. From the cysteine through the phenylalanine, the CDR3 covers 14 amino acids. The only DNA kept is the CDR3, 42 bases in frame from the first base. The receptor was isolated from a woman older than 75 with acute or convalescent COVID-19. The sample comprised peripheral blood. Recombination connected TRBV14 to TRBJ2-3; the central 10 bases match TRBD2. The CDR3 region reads CASSQGLALDTQYF. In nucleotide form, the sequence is TGTGCCAGCAGCCAGGGACTAGCGCTGGATACGCAGTATTTT.